These T cell receptor beta chains were read from a single sample in a study of blood T cell repertoires in COVID-19. The data were produced by immunoSEQ multiplex PCR, yet TCRdb's version contains in-frame clones alone and is incomplete. The repertoire holds under 250,000 clones, approximately 90% seen once, with under 5.5% in the top ten. The specimen was peripheral blood. The source is a woman between 40 and 55 years old with acute or convalescent COVID-19. The CDR3 runs from the conserved cysteine through the conserved F or W. D genes are given only for firm matches. Only some rows state a clone size, as once, few, many or a class for expanded clones.

V: TRBV5-1; size: .; D: TRBD1; J: TRBJ2-3; CDR3: CASSLATRQGTDTQYF; DNA: TGCGCCAGCAGCTTGGCGACGAGACAGGGGACAGATACGCAGTATTTT
V: TRBV25-1; size: .; D: .; J: TRBJ1-1; CDR3: CASSQTGLLYTEAFF; DNA: TGTGCCAGCAGTCAAACCGGTCTTCTGTACACTGAAGCTTTCTTT
V: TRBV18; size: once; D: TRBD1; J: TRBJ2-3; CDR3: CASSPLSMRDSKRTDTQYF; DNA: TGTGCCAGCTCACCCCTCTCCATGAGGGACAGTAAGCGCACAGATACGCAGTATTTT
V: TRBV10-1; size: .; D: TRBD2; J: TRBJ2-3; CDR3: CASKRGPTDTQYF; DNA: TGCGCCAGTAAGCGGGGGCCCACAGATACGCAGTATTTT
V: TRBV7-8; size: .; D: TRBD1; J: TRBJ2-1; CDR3: CASRITGGSYNEQFF; DNA: TGTGCCAGCAGGATTACAGGGGGATCCTACAATGAGCAGTTCTTC
V: TRBV5-1; size: .; D: TRBD1; J: TRBJ1-6; CDR3: CASSIRTGSSPLHF; DNA: TGCGCCAGCAGCATAAGGACAGGGTCTTCACCCCTCCACTTT
V: TRBV6-6; size: .; D: TRBD1; J: TRBJ1-1; CDR3: CASSYPQQGGTEAFF; DNA: TGTGCCAGCAGTTACCCCCAGCAGGGGGGCACTGAAGCTTTCTTT
V: TRBV27; size: .; D: .; J: TRBJ1-1; CDR3: CASSPGTPTAAFF; DNA: TGTGCCAGCAGTCCCGGGACACCCACTGCAGCTTTCTTT
V: TRBV5-6; size: .; D: TRBD1; J: TRBJ1-4; CDR3: CASDRTGGDEKLFF; DNA: TGTGCCAGCGACCGGACAGGGGGCGATGAAAAACTGTTTTTT
V: TRBV5-1; size: .; D: .; J: TRBJ2-3; CDR3: CASSFTGSVGGDTQYF; DNA: TGCGCCAGCAGCTTCACAGGGTCCGTTGGTGGGGATACGCAGTATTTT
V: TRBV2; size: .; D: TRBD1; J: TRBJ1-4; CDR3: CASRFDRGPEKLFF; DNA: TGTGCCAGCAGATTCGACAGGGGCCCTGAAAAACTGTTTTTT
V: TRBV4-1; size: .; D: TRBD1; J: TRBJ1-1; CDR3: CASSQVQGGEAFF; DNA: TGCGCCAGCAGCCAAGTACAGGGGGGAGAGGCTTTCTTT
V: TRBV19; size: few; D: .; J: TRBJ2-3; CDR3: CASSIAYGQPSKYF; DNA: TGTGCCAGTAGTATAGCCTATGGACAGCCAAGCAAGTATTTT
V: TRBV21-1; size: .; D: .; J: TRBJ2-3; CDR3: CAILSGLEGVDTQYF; DNA: TGTGCCATACTGTCGGGACTAGAGGGGGTAGATACGCAGTATTTT
V: TRBV6-5; size: .; D: .; J: TRBJ1-5; CDR3: CASSPGGSQPQHF; DNA: TGTGCCAGCAGCCCCGGGGGGAGCCAGCCCCAGCATTTT
V: TRBV2; size: .; D: .; J: TRBJ2-1; CDR3: CASSGTGFSEQFF; DNA: TGTGCCAGCAGTGGTACAGGGTTTAGTGAGCAGTTCTTC
V: TRBV6-5; size: .; D: .; J: TRBJ1-1; CDR3: CASSSNTGIAEAFF; DNA: TGTGCCAGCAGTTCGAACACAGGGATCGCTGAAGCTTTCTTT
V: TRBV5-6; size: .; D: .; J: TRBJ1-1; CDR3: CASSWQTAEAFF; DNA: TGTGCCAGCAGCTGGCAGACAGCTGAAGCTTTCTTT
V: TRBV9; size: .; D: .; J: TRBJ2-2; CDR3: CASSVFGTPNTGELFF; DNA: TGTGCCAGCAGCGTATTCGGGACACCGAACACCGGGGAGCTGTTTTTT
V: TRBV5-1; size: .; D: TRBD1; J: TRBJ2-3; CDR3: CASSLTAGTGGAWSDTQYF; DNA: TGCGCCAGCAGCTTGACTGCTGGGACAGGGGGCGCCTGGTCGGATACGCAGTATTTT
V: TRBV27; size: once; D: .; J: TRBJ1-2; CDR3: CASSPQRGFRLPTF; DNA: TGTGCCAGCAGTCCTCAAAGGGGATTTAGGCTTCCCACCTTC
V: TRBV7-7; size: .; D: TRBD2; J: TRBJ2-5; CDR3: CASSLGLAGNQETQYF; DNA: TGTGCCAGCAGCTTAGGGCTAGCGGGGAACCAAGAGACCCAGTACTTC
V: TRBV7-6; size: .; D: .; J: TRBJ1-3; CDR3: CASSPSASSGNTIYF; DNA: TGTGCCAGCAGCCCGAGCGCCAGCTCTGGAAACACCATATATTTT
V: TRBV30; size: .; D: .; J: TRBJ1-2; CDR3: CAWRRQIYGYTF; DNA: TGTGCCTGGAGGCGACAGATCTATGGCTACACCTTC
V: TRBV6-5; size: .; D: TRBD2; J: TRBJ2-1; CDR3: CASSGLAGGYNEQFF; DNA: TGTGCCAGCAGCGGACTAGCCGGGGGCTACAATGAGCAGTTCTTC
V: TRBV27; size: .; D: .; J: TRBJ1-5; CDR3: CASSSDWPHNQPQHF; DNA: TGTGCCAGCAGTTCCGATTGGCCTCACAATCAGCCCCAGCATTTT
V: TRBV19; size: .; D: TRBD2; J: TRBJ2-5; CDR3: CASSINSGLPQETQYF; DNA: TGTGCCAGTAGCATAAACTCGGGACTACCCCAAGAGACCCAGTACTTC
V: TRBV27; size: .; D: TRBD1; J: TRBJ1-2; CDR3: CASSLPGQGLQYGYTF; DNA: TGTGCCAGCAGTTTACCGGGACAGGGATTGCAATATGGCTACACCTTC
V: TRBV15; size: .; D: .; J: TRBJ1-2; CDR3: CATEAGYSNGYTF; DNA: TGTGCCACCGAGGCAGGGTACTCGAATGGCTACACCTTC
V: TRBV12-5; size: once; D: .; J: TRBJ2-6; CDR3: CASGSLSSGANVLTF; DNA: TGTGCTAGTGGTTCCCTAAGCTCTGGGGCCAACGTCCTGACTTTC
V: TRBV28; size: .; D: .; J: TRBJ1-4; CDR3: CASSLYSIVGMGPTNEKLFF; DNA: TGTGCCAGCAGTTTATATTCCATCGTGGGGATGGGGCCAACTAATGAAAAACTGTTTTTT
V: TRBV27; size: .; D: .; J: TRBJ1-1; CDR3: CASSSIGTEAFF; DNA: TGTGCCAGCAGCTCAATCGGCACTGAAGCTTTCTTT
V: TRBV6-5; size: .; D: .; J: TRBJ1-3; CDR3: CASSPGPSGNTIYF; DNA: TGTGCCAGCAGCCCGGGTCCCTCTGGAAACACCATATATTTT
V: TRBV19; size: .; D: TRBD1; J: TRBJ1-1; CDR3: CASSRLDGTGNTEAFF; DNA: TGTGCCAGTAGCCGGCTAGACGGGACAGGGAACACTGAAGCTTTCTTT
V: TRBV6-4; size: .; D: TRBD2; J: TRBJ2-3; CDR3: CASSGGRGGPDTQYF; DNA: TGTGCCAGCAGTGGAGGACGGGGGGGCCCAGATACGCAGTATTTT
V: TRBV30; size: .; D: .; J: TRBJ1-1; CDR3: CAWSTTRVATEAFF; DNA: TGTGCCTGGAGTACGACCAGGGTGGCCACTGAAGCTTTCTTT
V: TRBV19; size: .; D: .; J: TRBJ2-3; CDR3: CASKVDSNTQYF; DNA: TGTGCCAGTAAGGTAGACTCGAATACGCAGTATTTT
V: TRBV7-9; size: .; D: TRBD1; J: TRBJ1-4; CDR3: CASSPGQGVGTNEKLFF; DNA: TGTGCCAGCAGCCCGGGACAGGGAGTAGGTACTAATGAAAAACTGTTTTTT
V: TRBV2; size: .; D: .; J: TRBJ1-5; CDR3: CASSEGSGGDQPQHF; DNA: TGTGCCAGCAGTGAAGGGTCGGGTGGCGATCAGCCCCAGCATTTT
V: TRBV24-1; size: .; D: TRBD1; J: TRBJ1-2; CDR3: CATSDYRGYGYTF; DNA: TGTGCCACCAGTGATTACAGGGGCTATGGCTACACCTTC
V: TRBV19; size: .; D: TRBD1; J: TRBJ1-2; CDR3: CASKDRVDYGYTF; DNA: TGTGCCAGTAAGGACAGGGTTGACTATGGCTACACCTTC
V: TRBV19; size: .; D: .; J: TRBJ1-4; CDR3: CASSIDGEKLFF; DNA: TGTGCCAGTAGTATAGATGGCGAAAAACTGTTTTTT
V: TRBV4-1; size: .; D: .; J: TRBJ2-5; CDR3: CASSAARQETQYF; DNA: TGCGCCAGCAGCGCTGCCAGGCAAGAGACCCAGTACTTC
V: TRBV7-6; size: .; D: .; J: TRBJ1-1; CDR3: CASSKQVNTEAFF; DNA: TGTGCCAGCAGCAAACAGGTGAACACTGAAGCTTTCTTT
V: TRBV7-9; size: .; D: .; J: TRBJ1-3; CDR3: CASSPKIRAGSGNTIYF; DNA: TGTGCCAGCAGCCCGAAGATCAGGGCCGGATCTGGAAACACCATATATTTT
V: TRBV27; size: .; D: TRBD1; J: TRBJ1-2; CDR3: CASSSDRGLLGYTF; DNA: TGTGCCAGCAGTTCTGACAGGGGGTTATTGGGCTACACCTTC
V: TRBV3-1/TRBV3-2; size: .; D: .; J: TRBJ1-2; CDR3: CASSLRVQGHGYTF; DNA: TGTGCCAGCAGCCTAAGGGTGCAGGGTCATGGCTACACCTTC
V: TRBV7-9; size: .; D: TRBD1; J: TRBJ1-1; CDR3: CASRLRTGVNTEAFF; DNA: TGTGCCAGCAGGCTTCGGACAGGGGTGAACACTGAAGCTTTCTTT
V: TRBV19; size: .; D: .; J: TRBJ1-1; CDR3: CASRDQGNTEAFF; DNA: TGTGCCAGTAGAGACCAGGGAAACACTGAAGCTTTCTTT
V: TRBV19; size: .; D: TRBD1; J: TRBJ1-2; CDR3: CASSTTGTGGPRYYGYTF; DNA: TGTGCCAGTAGTACAACCGGGACAGGGGGCCCCCGCTACTATGGCTACACCTTC